The rows below give T cell receptor beta chains drawn from one sample of a study of post-analysis software for immune sequencing data. MiXCR, applied by TCRdb to the PCR reads, yields one record per CDR3 protein. The table lists 750,000 to 900,000 distinct CDR3 sequences, roughly 46% of them singletons. The sequencing input was blood. All receptors come from a girl aged 5-17 years with multiple sclerosis. Each CDR3 is given without its conserved first and last residue.

V gene	J gene	CDR3 protein
TRBV11-2	TRBJ2-7	ASSLLRTRISYEQY
TRBV30	TRBJ2-4	AWSRLAVAKNIQY
TRBV12-3/TRBV12-4	TRBJ2-4	ASSLRGNIQY
TRBV4-1	TRBJ2-1	ASSHQGNSYNEQF
TRBV12-3/TRBV12-4	TRBJ2-5	ASSFGDRVEETQY
TRBV11-2	TRBJ2-7	ASRQTSLYEQY
TRBV5-1	TRBJ2-3	ASTLSAGRAQY
TRBV15	TRBJ2-7	ATSRGKREKGEQY
TRBV7-2	TRBJ2-5	ASSPGTGVSETQY
TRBV20-1	.	SARGGRGGLGREQY
TRBV6-2/TRBV6-3	TRBJ2-3	ASSYPEVVTQY
TRBV3-1	TRBJ1-1	ASSQDRPSGAF
TRBV5-1	TRBJ2-1	ASSLGEGPYNEQF
TRBV12-3/TRBV12-4	TRBJ2-7	ASSDSGTAYEQY
TRBV5-1	TRBJ1-5	ASSLGGVRGNQPQH
TRBV7-9	TRBJ2-5	ASSSPPGRFQETQY
TRBV6-1	TRBJ1-5	ASSEGEYQPQH
TRBV7-6	TRBJ2-3	ASSLTGGHTQY
TRBV2	.	ASSVEGQGLSEQY
TRBV9	TRBJ2-1	ASSVGASGNPSYNEQF
TRBV12-3/TRBV12-4	TRBJ2-7	ASSLELAVSNEQY
TRBV6-1	TRBJ1-1	ASSHRVMNTEAF
TRBV5-1	TRBJ1-5	ASSPGNGNQPQH
TRBV6-6	TRBJ1-1	ASSPAMTRNTEAF
TRBV5-1	TRBJ1-1	ASSLRAGGTEAF